The entry that follows covers one T cell receptor (beta chain) sequence. This CDR3 region has 14 residues. Germline CDR1 reads ENHRY; CDR2 reads SYGVKD. V lost 4 bases to trimming and J lost 5 bases; unmatched junction nucleotides: 7. This entry is derived from a study of control samples from healthy donors and cancer patients. Generated by immunoSEQ multiplex PCR, the TCRdb table keeps only in-frame clones and is missing some. Of more than 100,000 clones listed, less than 95% are singletons. This sequence joins TRBV10-3 and TRBJ1-2; 7 positions match TRBD1. The TCR comes from a man between 18 and 35 years old in good health. Input material: blood. The CDR3 region has the DNA TGTGCCATCAGTGCAACAGGGGCGAGTTATGGCTACACCTTC. This translates into CAISATGASYGYTF.